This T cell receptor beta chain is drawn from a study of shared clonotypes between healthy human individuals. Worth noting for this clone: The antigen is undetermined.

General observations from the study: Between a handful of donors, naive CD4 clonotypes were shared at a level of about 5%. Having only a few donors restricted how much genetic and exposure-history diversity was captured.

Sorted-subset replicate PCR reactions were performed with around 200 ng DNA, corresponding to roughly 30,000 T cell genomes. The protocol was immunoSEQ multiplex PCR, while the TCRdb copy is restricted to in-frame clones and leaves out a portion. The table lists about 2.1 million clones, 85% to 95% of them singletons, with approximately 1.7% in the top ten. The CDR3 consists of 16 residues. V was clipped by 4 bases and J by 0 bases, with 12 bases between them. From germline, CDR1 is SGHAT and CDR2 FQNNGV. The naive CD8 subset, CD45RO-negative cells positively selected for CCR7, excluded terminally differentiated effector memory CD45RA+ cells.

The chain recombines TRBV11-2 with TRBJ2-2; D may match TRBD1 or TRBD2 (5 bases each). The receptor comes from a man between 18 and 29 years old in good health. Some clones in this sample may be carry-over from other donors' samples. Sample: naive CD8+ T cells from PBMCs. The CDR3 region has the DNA TGTGCCAGCAGCTACCGGGACGCCCCGAACACCGGGGAGCTGTTTTTT. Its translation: CASSYRDAPNTGELFF.